The rows below give T cell receptor beta chains drawn from one sample of a study of CD4 T cells in relation to SARS-CoV-2 and coronaviruses. Sequencing used immunoSEQ multiplex PCR; TCRdb keeps in-frame clones, though not all of them. This table holds some 11,000 clones, approximately 87% found once. Sequenced sample: naive CD4+ T cells from PBMCs. All receptors come from an adult with COVID-19. The CDR3 runs from the conserved cysteine through the conserved F or W. Fields, in order: clone size, J gene, D gene, V gene, CDR3 protein, CDR3 DNA. D genes are given only for firm matches. Clone sizes are given selectively: once, few, many, or a class where the clone is expanded.

NA TRBJ2-1 NA TRBV27 CASSLGATYNEQFF TGTGCCAGCAGTTTAGGAGCGACCTACAATGAGCAGTTCTTC
NA TRBJ1-6 NA TRBV4-3 CASSQVALGASSYNSPLHF TGCGCCAGCAGCCAAGTGGCTCTGGGGGCCAGCTCCTATAATTCACCCCTCCACTTT
NA TRBJ2-3 TRBD2 TRBV15 CATSPRGGARTDTQYF TGTGCCACCAGCCCTCGGGGGGGGGCCCGCACAGATACGCAGTATTTT
NA TRBJ1-2 TRBD1 TRBV12-5 CASGLGTVNYGYTF TGTGCTAGTGGTCTTGGGACAGTTAACTATGGCTACACCTTC
NA TRBJ1-1 NA TRBV5-1 CASSGTGLSTEAFF TGCGCCAGCAGCGGAACAGGGTTGAGCACTGAAGCTTTCTTT
NA TRBJ1-4 TRBD1 TRBV7-6 CASSPRQGAFEKLFF TGTGCCAGCAGCCCGCGACAGGGGGCGTTTGAAAAACTGTTTTTT
NA TRBJ1-3 NA TRBV2 CASSEGRGRGNTIYF TGTGCCAGCAGTGAAGGGCGGGGGCGAGGAAACACCATATATTTT
once TRBJ2-3 TRBD1 TRBV5-4 CASSWTGPDTQYF TGTGCCAGCAGCTGGACAGGACCGGATACGCAGTATTTT
NA TRBJ2-7 TRBD1 TRBV10-3 CAIRSQTGGYEQYF TGTGCCATCAGGAGCCAGACAGGGGGCTACGAGCAGTACTTC
NA TRBJ1-2 NA TRBV6-1 CASSEERRTGYTF TGTGCCAGCAGTGAAGAAAGGAGGACTGGCTACACCTTC
NA TRBJ2-1 NA TRBV19 CASSIDGASDNEQFF TGTGCCAGTAGTATAGATGGGGCAAGCGACAATGAGCAGTTCTTC
NA TRBJ2-3 TRBD2 TRBV6-5 CASSHRGVDTQYF TGTGCCAGCAGCCACCGGGGGGTAGATACGCAGTATTTT
NA TRBJ1-5 NA TRBV6-4 CASSDPRVRSNQPQHF TGTGCCAGCAGTGACCCAAGGGTGCGGAGCAATCAGCCCCAGCATTTT
NA TRBJ2-2 TRBD1 TRBV29-1 CSVGQGATGELFF TGCAGCGTTGGACAGGGGGCCACCGGGGAGCTGTTTTTT
NA TRBJ1-4 TRBD1 TRBV3-1/TRBV3-2 CASSPPGTGGRNEKLFF TGTGCCAGCAGCCCACCCGGGACAGGGGGCCGTAATGAAAAACTGTTTTTT
NA TRBJ1-6 TRBD1 TRBV5-1 CASSLAGGSPLHF TGCGCCAGCAGCTTGGCAGGGGGTTCACCCCTCCACTTT
NA TRBJ2-7 NA TRBV5-5 CASSLYRSYEQYF TGTGCCAGCAGCTTGTACAGATCCTACGAGCAGTACTTC
NA TRBJ2-7 TRBD1 TRBV5-5 CASSPTGGEQYF TGTGCCAGCAGCCCGACAGGGGGGGAGCAGTACTTC
NA TRBJ2-2 TRBD2 TRBV7-6 CASSSRTSANTGELFF TGTGCCAGCAGCTCAAGGACTAGCGCGAACACCGGGGAGCTGTTTTTT
NA TRBJ2-6 NA TRBV29-1 CSVEDLGTPGANVLTF TGCAGCGTTGAAGATTTGGGGACACCCGGGGCCAACGTCCTGACTTTC
few TRBJ1-1 NA TRBV5-1 CASKGTPEGTEAFF TGCGCCAGCAAGGGTACGCCGGAAGGCACTGAAGCTTTCTTT
few TRBJ1-5 TRBD1 TRBV6-5 CASSSTGRPWAQHF TGTGCCAGCAGCTCGACAGGGCGGCCATGGGCCCAGCATTTT
NA TRBJ2-1 TRBD1 TRBV27 CASSLPGQGDNEQFF TGTGCCAGCAGTTTACCCGGACAGGGTGACAATGAGCAGTTCTTC
NA TRBJ2-2 NA TRBV7-9 CASSFWGGTGELFF TGTGCCAGCAGCTTCTGGGGTGGCACCGGGGAGCTGTTTTTT
once TRBJ1-5 NA TRBV5-1 CASSPGGGGSQPQHF TGCGCCAGCAGCCCCGGTGGGGGGGGAAGTCAGCCCCAGCATTTT
NA TRBJ2-2 TRBD1 TRBV5-1 CASSPDRAISTGELFF TGCGCCAGCAGCCCCGACAGGGCTATCTCCACCGGGGAGCTGTTTTTT
NA TRBJ2-7 NA TRBV7-2 CASTRDGISYEQYF TGTGCCAGCACCCGGGACGGCATCTCCTACGAGCAGTACTTC
NA TRBJ2-1 NA TRBV7-9 CASSLDYYNEQFF TGTGCCAGCAGCTTAGACTACTACAATGAGCAGTTCTTC
NA TRBJ2-7 NA TRBV7-6 CASSLGAIASKGEQYF TGTGCCAGCAGCTTAGGTGCCATCGCATCCAAGGGGGAGCAGTACTTC
NA TRBJ2-7 TRBD1 TRBV11-2 CASSFGQGAIEQYF TGTGCCAGCAGCTTCGGACAGGGGGCGATCGAGCAGTACTTC
NA TRBJ2-5 TRBD2 TRBV7-9 CASSLDKTSGGAGETQYF TGTGCCAGCAGCTTAGACAAGACTAGCGGGGGGGCCGGGGAGACCCAGTACTTC
NA TRBJ2-5 NA TRBV7-9 CATDSGTHQETQYF TGTGCCACCGATTCCGGGACACACCAAGAGACCCAGTACTTC
once TRBJ1-5 NA TRBV30 CAWSVWGQGNQPQHF TGTGCCTGGAGTGTTTGGGGTCAAGGCAATCAGCCCCAGCATTTT
NA TRBJ2-6 NA TRBV7-7 CANRVAGANVLTF TGTGCAAACAGGGTTGCTGGGGCCAACGTCCTGACTTTC
NA TRBJ2-7 NA TRBV5-4 CASSLATPGEQYF TGTGCCAGCAGCTTGGCAACACCTGGCGAGCAGTACTTC
NA TRBJ2-7 TRBD1 TRBV4-1 CASGQGIYEQYF TGCGCCAGCGGACAGGGTATATACGAGCAGTACTTC
NA TRBJ2-5 TRBD2 TRBV11-3 CASSLGGWSGNPETQYF TGTGCCAGCAGCTTAGGGGGGTGGAGCGGGAACCCAGAGACCCAGTACTTC
NA TRBJ1-2 NA TRBV11-3 CASSRQGREDGYTF TGTGCCAGCAGCCGTCAGGGTAGAGAAGATGGCTACACCTTC
NA TRBJ2-5 NA TRBV5-4 CASSRQSWETQYF TGTGCCAGCAGCCGTCAGTCTTGGGAGACCCAGTACTTC
NA TRBJ2-1 TRBD2 TRBV5-1 CASTTNGAGPHNEQFF TGCGCCAGCACCACGAATGGAGCGGGGCCACACAATGAGCAGTTCTTC
NA TRBJ2-5 TRBD2 TRBV5-4 CASSLASGGQETQYF TGTGCCAGCAGCTTGGCTAGCGGGGGCCAAGAGACCCAGTACTTC
NA TRBJ2-3 NA TRBV7-2 CASSLEANRADTQYF TGTGCCAGCAGCTTAGAGGCTAATCGCGCCGATACGCAGTATTTT
NA TRBJ2-7 NA TRBV6-5 CASSYNLGISYEQYF TGTGCCAGCAGTTACAACCTCGGAATCTCCTACGAGCAGTACTTC
once TRBJ1-1 TRBD1 TRBV4-3 CASSHLSSGQGAPEAFF TGCGCCAGCAGCCACCTTTCGTCGGGGCAGGGGGCACCTGAAGCTTTCTTT
NA TRBJ2-3 TRBD2 TRBV11-2 CASSLEGRGGTDTQYF TGTGCCAGCAGCTTAGAGGGGCGGGGGGGCACAGATACGCAGTATTTT
NA TRBJ1-2 NA TRBV7-8 CASSLPGRYGYTF TGTGCCAGCAGCTTACCGGGACGGTATGGCTACACCTTC
NA TRBJ1-1 NA TRBV28 CASSSGLGTEAFF TGTGCCAGCAGTTCAGGCTTGGGCACTGAAGCTTTCTTT
NA TRBJ1-3 NA TRBV3-1/TRBV3-2 CASSQAPPSPAVGNTIYF TGTGCCAGCAGCCAAGCACCTCCCTCGCCCGCTGTCGGAAACACCATATATTTT
NA TRBJ2-7 NA TRBV3-1/TRBV3-2 CASSLTVSYEQYF TGTGCCAGCAGCCTGACAGTGTCCTACGAGCAGTACTTC
NA TRBJ2-7 NA TRBV11-3 CASSLPMDGSYEQYF TGTGCCAGCAGCCTACCAATGGACGGATCCTACGAGCAGTACTTC
NA TRBJ2-7 NA TRBV12-3/TRBV12-4 CASSSTGASEQYF TGTGCCAGCAGTTCTACAGGCGCGAGCGAGCAGTACTTC
NA TRBJ2-1 NA TRBV7-2 CASSVPPGHNSYNEQFF TGTGCCAGCAGCGTACCACCGGGACACAATTCCTACAATGAGCAGTTCTTC
NA TRBJ2-1 NA TRBV3-1/TRBV3-2 CASSQRGSYNEQFF TGTGCCAGCAGCCAGCGGGGCTCCTACAATGAGCAGTTCTTC
NA TRBJ2-7 TRBD2 TRBV5-1 CASGAGGSSYEQYF TGCGCCAGCGGAGCGGGGGGAAGCTCCTACGAGCAGTACTTC
NA TRBJ1-1 TRBD1 TRBV27 CASRLQGVITEAFF TGTGCCAGCAGACTTCAGGGGGTCATCACTGAAGCTTTCTTT
NA TRBJ2-4 NA TRBV29-1 CSGALAKNIQYF TGCAGCGGCGCCTTAGCCAAAAACATTCAGTACTTC
NA TRBJ2-2 TRBD1 TRBV11-3 CASSPHGQANTGELFF TGTGCCAGCAGCCCGCACGGACAGGCGAACACCGGGGAGCTGTTTTTT
NA TRBJ2-1 TRBD1 TRBV19 CASRPGTAYNEQFF TGTGCCAGTAGACCCGGGACAGCCTACAATGAGCAGTTCTTC
once TRBJ2-5 NA TRBV9 CASSVGQKETQYF TGTGCCAGCAGCGTAGGACAGAAAGAGACCCAGTACTTC